This T cell receptor (beta chain) derives from a study of lymphopenia after photon versus proton radiotherapy. The protocol was immunoSEQ multiplex PCR, while the TCRdb copy is restricted to in-frame clones and leaves out a portion. The table includes about 70,000 clones, 85% to 90% detected once. CDR1 and CDR2 from the germline V gene are SGHNT and YYREEE (reference sequence). Trimming took 2 bases from V and 0 from J; bases not matched to a gene: 2. The CDR3 consists of 15 residues. Study-wide results and limits: Post-nadir diversity loss with photons came from oligoclonal expansion, particularly CD8+ Temra cells. Authors raise, but do not show, better survival with proton therapy. Proton therapy kept repertoires fairly stable, unlike photons, which gained effector/memory cells.

About this clone itself: Antigen specificity is unknown.

This specimen consisted of peripheral blood, obtained from a patient treated with proton-based radiotherapy. The source of this sequence is a man aged 80 or over with esophageal cancer. The chain employs TRBV5-4 and TRBJ1-3; 7 bases map to TRBD1. The CDR3 nucleotides are TGTGCCAGCAGCTTACAGGGGAGCTCTGGAAACACCATATATTTT. This sequence encodes CASSLQGSSGNTIYF.